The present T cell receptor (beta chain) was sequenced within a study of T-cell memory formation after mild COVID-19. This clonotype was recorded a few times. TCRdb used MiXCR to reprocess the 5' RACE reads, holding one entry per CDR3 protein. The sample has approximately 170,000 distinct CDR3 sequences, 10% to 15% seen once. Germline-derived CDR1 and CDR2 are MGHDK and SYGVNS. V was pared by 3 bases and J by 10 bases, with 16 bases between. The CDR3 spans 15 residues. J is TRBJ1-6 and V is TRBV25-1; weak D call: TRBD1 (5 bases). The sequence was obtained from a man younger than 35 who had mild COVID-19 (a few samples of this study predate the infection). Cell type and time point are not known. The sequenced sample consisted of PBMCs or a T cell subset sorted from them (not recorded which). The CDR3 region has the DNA TGTGCCAGCAGTGAGTCGAAGGGACGACACTCACCCCTCCACTTT. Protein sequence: CASSESKGRHSPLHF.